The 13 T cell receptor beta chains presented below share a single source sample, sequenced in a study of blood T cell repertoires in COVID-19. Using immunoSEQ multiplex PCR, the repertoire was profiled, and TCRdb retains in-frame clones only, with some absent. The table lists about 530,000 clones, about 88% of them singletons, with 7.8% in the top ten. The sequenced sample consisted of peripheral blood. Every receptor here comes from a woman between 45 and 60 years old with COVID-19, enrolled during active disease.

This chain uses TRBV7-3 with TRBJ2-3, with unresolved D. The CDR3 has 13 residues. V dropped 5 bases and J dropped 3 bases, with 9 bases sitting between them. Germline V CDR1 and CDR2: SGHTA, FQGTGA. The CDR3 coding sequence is TGTGCCAGCAGCCTACCCCCAACAGATACGCAGTATTTT. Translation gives CASSLPPTDTQYF.

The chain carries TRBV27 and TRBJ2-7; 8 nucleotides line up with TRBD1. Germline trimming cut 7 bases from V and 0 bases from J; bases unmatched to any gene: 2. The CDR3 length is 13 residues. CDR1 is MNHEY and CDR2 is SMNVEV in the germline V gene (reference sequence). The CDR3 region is CASMGQVSYEQYF. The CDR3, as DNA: TGTGCCAGCATGGGACAGGTCTCCTACGAGCAGTACTTC.

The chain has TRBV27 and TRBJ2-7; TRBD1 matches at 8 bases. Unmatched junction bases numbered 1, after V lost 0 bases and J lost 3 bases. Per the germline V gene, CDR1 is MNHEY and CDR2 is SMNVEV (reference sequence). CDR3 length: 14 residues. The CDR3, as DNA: TGTGCCAGCAGTTTATCGGGACAGGTCTACGAGCAGTACTTC. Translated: CASSLSGQVYEQYF.

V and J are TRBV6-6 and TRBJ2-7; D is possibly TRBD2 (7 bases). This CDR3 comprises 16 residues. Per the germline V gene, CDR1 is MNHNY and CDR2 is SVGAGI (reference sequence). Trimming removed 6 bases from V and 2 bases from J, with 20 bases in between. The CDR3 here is CASSLTGPGTTYEQYF. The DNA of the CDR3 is TGTGCCAGCAGCCTTACAGGGCCAGGGACTACCTACGAGCAGTACTTC.

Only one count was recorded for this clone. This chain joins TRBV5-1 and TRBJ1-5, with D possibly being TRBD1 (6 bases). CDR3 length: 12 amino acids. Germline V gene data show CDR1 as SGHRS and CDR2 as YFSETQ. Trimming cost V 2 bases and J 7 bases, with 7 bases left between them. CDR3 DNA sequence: TGCGCCAGCAGCTTAAGGGGGCAGCCCCAGCATTTT. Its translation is CASSLRGQPQHF.

The CDR3 reads CAISELLAGQFF. Here the CDR3 DNA reads TGTGCCATCAGTGAGTTACTAGCTGGGCAGTTCTTC. This sequence joins TRBV10-3 and TRBJ2-1, with a weak D call TRBD2 (6 bases). The ends were cut back, 1 base at V and 12 bases at J, with 10 bases in the middle. Germline V lookup: CDR1 ENHRY, CDR2 SYGVKD. The CDR3 consists of 12 residues.

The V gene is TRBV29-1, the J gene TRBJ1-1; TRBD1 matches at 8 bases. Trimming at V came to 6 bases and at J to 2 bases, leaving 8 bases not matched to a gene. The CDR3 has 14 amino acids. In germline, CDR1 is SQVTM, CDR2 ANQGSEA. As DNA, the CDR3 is TGCAGCGTAGCCAACAGGGGGTCTAACACTGAAGCTTTCTTT. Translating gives CSVANRGSNTEAFF.

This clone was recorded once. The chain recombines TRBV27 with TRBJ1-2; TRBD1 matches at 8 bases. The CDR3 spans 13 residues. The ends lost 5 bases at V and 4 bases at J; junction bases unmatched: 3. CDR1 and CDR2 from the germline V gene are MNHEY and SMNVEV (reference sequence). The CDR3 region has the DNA TGTGCCAGCAGTCCTACAGGGGGCTATGGCTACACCTTC. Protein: CASSPTGGYGYTF.

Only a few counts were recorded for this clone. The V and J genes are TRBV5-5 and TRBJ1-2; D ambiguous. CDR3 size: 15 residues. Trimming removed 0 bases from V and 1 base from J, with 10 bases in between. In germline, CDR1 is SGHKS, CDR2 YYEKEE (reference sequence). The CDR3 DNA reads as TGTGCCAGCAGCTTGGATCCGCAGGTTAACTATGGCTACACCTTC. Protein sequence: CASSLDPQVNYGYTF.

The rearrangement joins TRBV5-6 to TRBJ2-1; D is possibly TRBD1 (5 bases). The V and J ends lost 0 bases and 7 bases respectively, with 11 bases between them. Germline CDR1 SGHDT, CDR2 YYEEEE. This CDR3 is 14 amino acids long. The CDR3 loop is CASSLGGRWNEQFF. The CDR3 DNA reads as TGTGCCAGCAGCTTGGGGGGCCGCTGGAATGAGCAGTTCTTC.

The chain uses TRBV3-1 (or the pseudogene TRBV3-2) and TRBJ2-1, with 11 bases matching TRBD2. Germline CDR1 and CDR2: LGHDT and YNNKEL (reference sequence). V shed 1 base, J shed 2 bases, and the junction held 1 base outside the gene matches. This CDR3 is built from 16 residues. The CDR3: CASSQGLAGPYNEQFF. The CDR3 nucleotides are TGTGCCAGCAGCCAAGGACTAGCGGGGCCCTACAATGAGCAGTTCTTC.

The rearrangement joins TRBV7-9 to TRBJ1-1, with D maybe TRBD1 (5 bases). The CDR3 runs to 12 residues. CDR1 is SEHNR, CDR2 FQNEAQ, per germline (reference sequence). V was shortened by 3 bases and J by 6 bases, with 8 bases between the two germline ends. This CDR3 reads CASSFGGAEAFF. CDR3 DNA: TGTGCCAGCAGCTTCGGGGGGGCTGAAGCTTTCTTT.

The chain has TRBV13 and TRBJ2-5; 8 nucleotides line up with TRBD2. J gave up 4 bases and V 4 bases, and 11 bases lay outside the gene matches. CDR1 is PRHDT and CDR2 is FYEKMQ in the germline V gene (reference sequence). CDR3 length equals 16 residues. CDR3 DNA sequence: TGTGCCAGCAGCTCTTCCGGGGGGGCCGGGGGAGAGACCCAGTACTTC. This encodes CASSSSGGAGGETQYF.